This TCR beta chain was recorded in a study of graft-versus-host responses after intestinal transplantation. Data came from immunoSEQ multiplex PCR; TCRdb stores just in-frame clones and leaves some out. The data contain approximately 15,000 clones, approximately 88% of them singletons. The CDR3 spans 16 residues. V gave up 1 base and J gave up 3 bases, with 14 bases separating them. The germline gives CDR1 MGHRA, CDR2 YSYEKL. The sequenced sample was PBMCs, obtained 110 days after intestinal transplant. The clonotype was recovered from a human patient who received an intestinal transplant, so some T cells may come from the graft donor. The V call is TRBV4-1, the J call TRBJ2-3; unclear D gene. CDR3 residues: CASSQVKTVGTDTQYF. CDR3 DNA: TGCGCCAGCAGCCAAGTTAAGACGGTTGGGACAGATACGCAGTATTTT.